This T cell receptor beta chain stems from a study of T cell responses to AZD1222 COVID-19 vaccine (dated by TCRdb to the early 2020s). Study-level background: A total of about 230 trial participants underwent TCR sequencing, of whom approximately 210 received two doses of AZD1222 and about 26 received two doses of the MenACWY control vaccine. Trial participants were enrolled by age into subgroups of 18-55, 56-69 and 70-plus years, and roughly 150, 30 and 60 TCR-sequenced participants, respectively, were included in these subgroups. General study outcomes and caveats: A significant rise in spike-specific TCR breadth and depth was observed after two AZD1222 doses relative to day 0 and relative to MenACWY recipients. In the small 56-69-year group, the increase in depth fell short of significance, most likely because of low power. Most participants were white British and females outnumbered males, and the authors suggested that clonal diversity may have been underestimated. Because no samples from the day 14 peak response were available, repertoires could be characterized only after the peak T cell response. Nearly half of unique spike-specific TCRs reportedly recognized epitopes outside regions mutated in the B.1.351 and B.1.1.7 variants. Conclusions about previously exposed vaccinees are limited because only six or seven AZD1222 recipients were SARS-CoV-2 seropositive at baseline. Vaccine-associated CD4 TCRs spanned the whole spike protein, with dominant responses in regions 160-218 and 743-854.

Trimming takes 2 bases from V and 1 base from J, and the germline ends sit 12 bases apart. The CDR3, from cysteine to phenylalanine, totals 15 residues. Solely the CDR3 DNA is kept, with 45 bases framed from the first base. Looking up the germline V gene (reference sequence) yields CDR1 LNHDA and CDR2 SQIVND. The CDR3 regions of human TCRbeta chains were analyzed by immunosequencing. On the authors' methods: Repertoire TCRs were checked for matches against a reference library of SARS-CoV-2-specific TCRs that had been generated using the MIRA antigen-specificity platform. Breadth was defined as the fraction of unique TCRs that were SARS-CoV-2-associated. Depth was defined as the fraction of total T cells that were SARS-CoV-2-associated. Using the MIRA data, every spike-specific TCR was mapped to the spike region that the TCR reacted to and assigned to either a CD4 or a CD8 class. Log10-transformed breadth and depth values were compared by one-way ANOVA with Sidak's multiple comparisons tests. TCRdb re-hosts the immuneACCESS table, in-frame sequences only. Its copies lack some clones; in the studies checked, an unresolved V gene accounts for under half of them, and the cause for the rest is not known. That table is the source of V, J and clone size, and D and trimming were worked out from the DNA. The sample has approximately 160,000 clones on record, roughly 94% of them singletons. The top ten clones comprise 0.9% to 1.2% of the sample.

Regarding this clone: Which antigen it targets is not known. Base-call qualities are not available, and no considerably larger clone is one nucleotide away.

The meaning of the sample's time point label: about 28 days (+/-7) after the second vaccine dose. AZD1222 recipients whose second dose came at about 4 weeks and those whose second dose came at about 12 weeks were combined into one group, since spike-specific TCR depth and breadth did not differ between the two schedules. Samples from vaccinated people were obtained from the UK trials COV001 and COV002, which included a single-blind randomized controlled phase 2/3 trial of AZD1222 (ChAdOx1 nCoV-19) in healthy adults. Trial participant PBMC samples were collected at day 0 and day 28 after the second dose for TCRbeta chain sequencing.

The receptor chain draws on TRBV19 and TRBJ2-7; 6 matching bases give a weak D call of TRBD1. The clonotype originates from an adult who received the AZD1222 COVID-19 vaccine. This material consisted of peripheral blood, taken 28 days after the second AZD1222 dose. The DNA reads TGTGCCAGTAGTATATCCCCGCAGGGGTCCTACGAGCAGTACTTC. This yields the protein CASSISPQGSYEQYF.